This TCR beta chain was documented in a study of cytomegalovirus exposure and HLA in healthy donors. Researchers ran the PCR with 60 Vbeta and 13 Jbeta primers. Sequenced by immunoSEQ multiplex PCR; TCRdb stores in-frame clones only, minus some. The sample carries roughly 150,000 clones, 73% recorded once. Study conclusions and caveats: Later work associated roughly 15,000 TCR beta sequences with HLA alleles at 0.05 false discovery rate. The later analysis indicated that the majority of CMV-associated TCR beta chains appeared HLA-restricted.

Germline V gene data show CDR1 as SGHNT and CDR2 as YENEEA. The V end lost 0 bases, the J end lost 6 bases, and 3 bases lay between the germline ends. CDR3 size: 12 residues. This clone has more than one count but fewer than ten. Antigen unknown. The chain has TRBV11-3 and TRBJ2-1; no firm D call. This sequence originates from a young woman in good health and CMV-seropositive. The material sequenced was PBMCs. The DNA of the CDR3 is TGTGCCAGCAGCTTAGACGTCAATGAGCAGTTCTTC. Its protein is CASSLDVNEQFF. Drawing the rest from reference TRBV11-3 and TRBJ2-1, the complete variable domain is EAGVVQSPRYKIIEKKQPVAFWCNPISGHNTLYWYLQNLGQGPELLIRYENEEAVDDSQLPKDRFSAERLKGVDSTLKIQPAELGDSAVYLCASSLDVNEQFFGPGTRLTVL.